The 19 T cell receptor beta chains below were found in one sample sequenced in a study of CD8 T cells in Susac syndrome (dated by TCRdb to between 2018 and 2021). The library came from the immunoSEQ multiplex PCR assay. RNA was extracted using the RNeasy kit, and roughly 0.45 to 1 microgram was reverse transcribed with random hexamers. The raw public data were reprocessed by TCRdb itself: fastp quality trimming at Q25, MiXCR clonotype calling, in-frame beta chains only. All rows with the same CDR3 protein become a single entry with the most common DNA and genes. Here the sample has roughly 200,000 distinct CDR3 sequences; about 95% occur a single time. The ten largest account for 0.085% to 0.12% of the sample. The specimen sequenced was CD4+ T cells from PBMCs. The receptors shown here come from a human donor in good health.

J is TRBJ2-4 and V is TRBV18, with 8 bases matching TRBD1. Germline V gene sequence: CDR1 KGHSH, CDR2 LQKENI. This CDR3 has 19 amino acids. J lost 2 bases, V lost 2 bases, and 14 bases had no gene match. The CDR3 nucleotides read TGTGCCAGCTCACCATCGGTTGGACAGGGAGCCGACTCCAAAAACATTCAGTACTTC. Amino acid sequence: CASSPSVGQGADSKNIQYF. The full variable domain, its missing parts supplied by reference TRBV18 and TRBJ2-4, is NAGVMQNPRHLVRRRGQEARLRCSPMKGHSHVYWYRQLPEEGLKFMVYLQKENIIDESGMPKERFSAEFPKEGPSILRIQQVVRGDSAAYFCASSPSVGQGADSKNIQYFGAGTRLSVL.

The chain carries TRBV25-1 and TRBJ2-5; 12 nucleotides agree with TRBD2. Germline V gene sequence: CDR1 MGHDK, CDR2 SYGVNS. The CDR3 has 16 residues. V dropped 6 bases and J dropped 1; count of bases not matched to a gene: 6. The CDR3 here is CASRPGTSGPQETQYF. Written as DNA, the CDR3 is TGTGCCAGCAGACCCGGGACTAGCGGGCCCCAAGAGACCCAGTACTTC.

V is TRBV7-9 and J is TRBJ1-1, with no clear D. Per germline, CDR1 SEHNR and CDR2 FQNEAQ (reference sequence). Trimming left V 2 bases short and J 0 bases short, with 4 bases between. The CDR3 length is 13 residues. The CDR3 spells CASSLTLNTEAFF. For the CDR3, the DNA is TGTGCCAGCAGCTTAACGCTGAACACTGAAGCTTTCTTT.

This chain uses TRBV30 with TRBJ1-2; maybe TRBD1 (6 bases). The germline gives CDR1 GTSNPN, CDR2 SVGIG (reference sequence). The CDR3 is 16 amino acids. Trimming cost V 4 bases and J 4 bases, with 22 bases left between them. Here the CDR3 reads CAWNPGRGGPLYGYTF. As DNA, the CDR3 is TGTGCCTGGAACCCAGGGAGGGGGGGCCCCCTCTATGGCTACACCTTC. Full variable domain (rest looked up from reference TRBV30 and TRBJ1-2): SQTIHQWPATLVQPVGSPLSLECTVEGTSNPNLYWYRQAAGRGLQLLFYSVGIGQISSEVPQNLSASRPQDRQFILSSKKLLLSDSGFYLCAWNPGRGGPLYGYTFGSGTRLTVV.

The chain couples TRBV20-1 to TRBJ1-2; D call uncertain. Germline loops: CDR1 DFQATT, CDR2 SNEGSKA (reference sequence). The length of the CDR3 is 13 residues. V was cut by 3 bases and J by 7 bases, with 15 bases left in between. CDR3 coding DNA: TGCAGTGCTAGGGACCGACCTATCCGTGGCTACACCTTC. It translates to CSARDRPIRGYTF.

This chain uses TRBV20-1 with TRBJ2-7; D is perhaps TRBD1 or TRBD2 (6 bases each). Germline V gene lookup returns CDR1 DFQATT and CDR2 SNEGSKA (reference sequence). The germline V and J ends were trimmed by 5 bases and 3 bases, with 14 bases remaining between them. This CDR3 comprises 13 residues. CDR3 sequence: CSAGGSRGYEQYF. For the CDR3, the DNA is TGCAGTGCTGGGGGGTCCAGGGGCTACGAGCAGTACTTC.

CDR3 coding DNA: TGCAGTGCTAGTCAAATTAGCGGGAAGGACTACGAGCAGTACTTC. This codes for CSASQISGKDYEQYF. This chain joins TRBV20-1 and TRBJ2-7, with 8 bases fitting TRBD2. The ends lost 3 bases at V and 3 bases at J; junction bases unmatched: 10. This CDR3 has 15 residues. The V gene's germline CDR1 is DFQATT and CDR2 SNEGSKA (reference sequence).

J is TRBJ2-5 and V is TRBV15, with 7 bases lining up with TRBD2. Trimming cost V 1 base and J 1 base; bases outside gene matches: 3. Germline lookup yields CDR1 LNHNV and CDR2 YYDKDF (reference sequence). This CDR3 spans 15 amino acids. The CDR3 DNA follows: TGTGCCACCAGCAGAGGGGGGAGGGTCCAAGAGACCCAGTACTTC. Protein product: CATSRGGRVQETQYF.

The chain is built from TRBV2 and TRBJ2-3, with TRBD2 identical over 12 bases. The J segment lost 3 bases and the V segment lost 5 bases, leaving 3 bases of the junction unmatched. Germline V gives CDR1 SNHLY, CDR2 FYNNEI. This CDR3 is 15 amino acids long. Written as DNA, the CDR3 is TGTGCCAGCAGTTTCACTAGCGGGAGGACAGATACGCAGTATTTT. The encoded protein is CASSFTSGRTDTQYF.

This clonotype was recorded once. The chain has TRBV7-2 and TRBJ2-3; TRBD2 matches 7 bases. CDR1 SGHTA and CDR2 FQGNSA come from the germline V gene. Germline trimming cut 1 base from V and 5 bases from J; bases unmatched to any gene: 6. The CDR3 length is 15 residues. CDR3 protein: CASSLGSSGGDTQYF. In DNA form, the CDR3 reads TGTGCCAGCAGCTTAGGATCTAGCGGAGGAGATACGCAGTATTTT.

The J gene is TRBJ2-3, the V gene TRBV30; no clear D gene. Trimming stripped 0 bases from V and 1 base from J, with 2 bases between. The germline V gene encodes CDR1 GTSNPN and CDR2 SVGIG (reference sequence). The CDR3 is 12 amino acids. The CDR3 DNA is TGTGCCTGGAGTGTCCGCACAGATACGCAGTATTTT. Amino acid sequence: CAWSVRTDTQYF.

The V gene is TRBV9, the J gene TRBJ2-1; 8 bases agree with TRBD1. V dropped 5 bases and J dropped 8; count of bases not matched to a gene: 9. The CDR3 contains 14 residues. Germline values: CDR1 SGDLS, CDR2 YYNGEE. CDR3 nucleotide sequence: TGTGCCAGCAGTTCGACAGGGGTAATATATGAGCAGTTCTTC. Translating gives CASSSTGVIYEQFF.

This clonotype appeared a single time. The chain uses TRBV27 and TRBJ2-5; tentatively, D is TRBD1 or TRBD2 (5 bases each). Trimming removed 1 base from V and 5 bases from J, with 17 bases in between. Germline V gene sequence: CDR1 MNHEY, CDR2 SMNVEV (reference sequence). CDR3 size: 16 residues. In nucleotides, the CDR3 is TGTGCCAGCAGTTTATATTGGGACGTTAGCCGCGAGACCCAGTACTTC. As protein: CASSLYWDVSRETQYF.

J is TRBJ2-6 and V is TRBV4-3; D may match TRBD1 or TRBD2 (5 bases each). The V end was cut by 4 bases, the J end by 1 base, with 8 bases between. The germline V gene has CDR1 LGHNA and CDR2 YSLEER. The CDR3 spans 15 residues. CDR3 in amino acids: CASSRGASGANVLTF. The CDR3 DNA reads as TGCGCCAGCAGCCGAGGGGCTTCTGGGGCCAACGTCCTGACTTTC.

The chain uses TRBV7-9 and TRBJ2-3; D is unresolved. The CDR3 consists of 13 residues. Per germline, CDR1 SEHNR and CDR2 FQNEAQ (reference sequence). V gave up 5 bases and J gave up 2 bases, with 8 bases separating them. DNA of the CDR3: TGTGCCAGCAGCCCCAATACCACAGATACGCAGTATTTT. Its protein product is CASSPNTTDTQYF.

V gene TRBV20-1 combines with J gene TRBJ1-5; TRBD1 might be the D (6 bases). With 6 bases removed from V and 0 bases from J, the gap between germline ends came to 18 bases. Germline-derived CDR1 and CDR2 are DFQATT and SNEGSKA (reference sequence). The CDR3 sequence is 16 residues long. CDR3 region: CSAKTGVGYSNQPQHF. The CDR3 bases are TGCAGTGCCAAGACAGGCGTAGGGTATAGCAATCAGCCCCAGCATTTT.

The rearrangement links TRBV29-1 to TRBJ2-7, with D hard to call. The V and J ends lost 4 bases and 0 bases respectively, with 13 bases between them. This CDR3 has 14 residues. Looked up from germline, CDR1 is SQVTM and CDR2 is ANQGSEA. CDR3 amino acids: CSVGIPESSYEQYF. DNA for the CDR3: TGCAGCGTTGGAATCCCGGAAAGCTCCTACGAGCAGTACTTC.

CDR3 DNA sequence: TGTGCCAGCTCCCAGGACAGGGTTTTGTTCTTC. The encoded protein is CASSQDRVLFF. The chain employs TRBV18 and TRBJ2-1; the match to TRBD1 covers 8 bases. The V gene end was trimmed by 6 bases and the J gene end by 15 bases; junction bases not matched to a gene: 7. The germline V gene encodes CDR1 KGHSH and CDR2 LQKENI. This CDR3 comprises 11 residues.

V gene TRBV7-2 combines with J gene TRBJ2-3, with D uncertain. The germline V and J ends were trimmed by 7 bases and 0 bases, with 14 bases remaining between them. Per the germline V gene, CDR1 is SGHTA and CDR2 is FQGNSA. The CDR3 runs 15 residues. CDR3 protein: CASNNNPGSTDTQYF. CDR3 nucleotide sequence: TGTGCCAGCAACAATAACCCAGGAAGCACAGATACGCAGTATTTT.